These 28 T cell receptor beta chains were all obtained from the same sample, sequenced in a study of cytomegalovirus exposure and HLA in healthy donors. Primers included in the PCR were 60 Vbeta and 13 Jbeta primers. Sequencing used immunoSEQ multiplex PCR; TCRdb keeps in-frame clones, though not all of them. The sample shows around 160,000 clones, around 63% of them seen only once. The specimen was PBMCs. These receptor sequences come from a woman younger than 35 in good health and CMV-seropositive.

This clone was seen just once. In nucleotides, the CDR3 is TGTGCCAGCAGTACCACTAGCGGGGCCTCCTACAATGAGCAGTTCTTC. This gives the protein CASSTTSGASYNEQFF. V gene TRBV6-6 combines with J gene TRBJ2-1; TRBD2 matches at 10 bases. The CDR3 has 16 residues. After removal of 5 bases from V and 0 bases from J, the junction contained 4 bases not matched to a gene. The germline CDR1 and CDR2 sequences are MNHNY and SVGAGI (reference sequence).

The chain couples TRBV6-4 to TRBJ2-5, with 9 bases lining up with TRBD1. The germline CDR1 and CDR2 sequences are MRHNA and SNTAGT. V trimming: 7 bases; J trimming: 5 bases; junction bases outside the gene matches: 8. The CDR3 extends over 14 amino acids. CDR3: CASIRQGGPETQYF. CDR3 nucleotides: TGTGCCAGCATTCGACAGGGGGGCCCCGAGACCCAGTACTTC.

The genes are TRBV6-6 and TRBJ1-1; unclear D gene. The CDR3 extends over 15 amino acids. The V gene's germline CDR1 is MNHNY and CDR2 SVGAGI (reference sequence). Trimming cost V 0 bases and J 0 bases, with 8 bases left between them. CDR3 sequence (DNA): TGTGCCAGCAGTTACTCGGCGGAATTGAACACTGAAGCTTTCTTT. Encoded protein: CASSYSAELNTEAFF.

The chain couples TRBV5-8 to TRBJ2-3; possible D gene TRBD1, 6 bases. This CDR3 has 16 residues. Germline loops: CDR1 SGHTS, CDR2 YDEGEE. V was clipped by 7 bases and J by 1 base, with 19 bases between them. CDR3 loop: CASPDNRVGGTDTQYF. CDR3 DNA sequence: TGTGCCAGCCCAGACAACAGGGTCGGAGGCACAGATACGCAGTATTTT.

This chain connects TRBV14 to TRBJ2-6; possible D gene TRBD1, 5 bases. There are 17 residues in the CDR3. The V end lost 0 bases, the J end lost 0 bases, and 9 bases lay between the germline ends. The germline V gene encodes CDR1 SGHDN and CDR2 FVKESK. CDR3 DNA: TGTGCCAGCAGCCAAGATTGGACATTCTCTGGGGCCAACGTCCTGACTTTC. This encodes CASSQDWTFSGANVLTF.

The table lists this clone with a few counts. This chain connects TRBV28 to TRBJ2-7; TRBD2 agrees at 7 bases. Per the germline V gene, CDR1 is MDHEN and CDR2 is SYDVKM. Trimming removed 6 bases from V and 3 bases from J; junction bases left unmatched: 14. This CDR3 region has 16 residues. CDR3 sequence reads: CASRTPERETSYEQYF. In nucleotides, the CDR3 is TGTGCCAGCAGAACCCCGGAGCGGGAAACGAGCTACGAGCAGTACTTC.

The CDR3: CASSLSGGVNTEAFF. The CDR3 DNA reads TGTGCCAGCAGTCTATCAGGGGGCGTGAACACTGAAGCTTTCTTT. The chain links TRBV28 to TRBJ1-1; 8 positions match TRBD1. The CDR3 consists of 15 residues. Per germline, CDR1 MDHEN and CDR2 SYDVKM. J was trimmed by 0 bases and V by 5 bases; bases with no gene match: 5.

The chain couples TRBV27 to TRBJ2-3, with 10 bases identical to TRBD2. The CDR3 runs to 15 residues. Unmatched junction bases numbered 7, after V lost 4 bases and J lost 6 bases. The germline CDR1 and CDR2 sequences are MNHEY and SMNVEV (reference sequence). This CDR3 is CASSSLAGVPDTQYF. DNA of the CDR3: TGTGCCAGCAGTTCGCTAGCGGGAGTTCCGGATACGCAGTATTTT.

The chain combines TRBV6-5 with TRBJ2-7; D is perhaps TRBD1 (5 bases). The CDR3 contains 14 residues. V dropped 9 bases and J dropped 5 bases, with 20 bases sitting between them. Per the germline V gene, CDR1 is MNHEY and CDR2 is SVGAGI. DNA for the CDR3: TGTGCCAGTAAGGTCCCAGGTCAACAGGACGAGCAGTACTTC. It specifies CASKVPGQQDEQYF.

The CDR3: CASRRQGGLAGPEQRGQFF. Here the CDR3 DNA reads TGTGCCAGCAGGCGACAGGGGGGACTAGCGGGACCTGAACAAAGGGGGCAGTTCTTC. The V and J genes are TRBV2 and TRBJ2-1, with 13 bases that match TRBD2. Germline CDR1 reads SNHLY; CDR2 reads FYNNEI. CDR3 length: 19 residues. V lost 6 bases to trimming and J lost 12 bases; unmatched junction nucleotides: 23.

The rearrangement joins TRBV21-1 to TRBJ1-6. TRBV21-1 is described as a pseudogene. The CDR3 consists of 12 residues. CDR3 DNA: TGTGCCAGACCCGGTTCGTCTTTGACCCTCCACTTT. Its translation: CARPGSSLTLHF.

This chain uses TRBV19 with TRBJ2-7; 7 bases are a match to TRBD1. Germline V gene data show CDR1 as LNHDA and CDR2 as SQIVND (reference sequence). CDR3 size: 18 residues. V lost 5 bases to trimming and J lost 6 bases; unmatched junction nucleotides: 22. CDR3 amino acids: CASSPRQGTVPRRSEQYF. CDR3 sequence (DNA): TGTGCCAGTAGTCCCCGACAGGGAACAGTTCCCCGACGTTCCGAGCAGTACTTC.

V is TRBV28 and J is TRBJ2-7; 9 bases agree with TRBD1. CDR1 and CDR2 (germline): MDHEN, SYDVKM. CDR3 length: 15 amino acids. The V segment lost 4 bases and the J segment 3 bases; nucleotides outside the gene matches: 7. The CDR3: CASSSPGTGLYEQYF. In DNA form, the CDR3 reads TGTGCCAGCAGTTCCCCCGGGACAGGGCTCTACGAGCAGTACTTC.

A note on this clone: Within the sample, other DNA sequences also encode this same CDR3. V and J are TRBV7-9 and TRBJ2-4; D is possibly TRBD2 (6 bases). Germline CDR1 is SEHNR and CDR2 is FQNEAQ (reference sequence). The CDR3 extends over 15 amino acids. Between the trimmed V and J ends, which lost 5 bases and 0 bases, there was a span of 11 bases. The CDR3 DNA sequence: TGTGCCAGCAGCCCCTTGGGGGGAGCCAAAAACATTCAGTACTTC. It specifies CASSPLGGAKNIQYF. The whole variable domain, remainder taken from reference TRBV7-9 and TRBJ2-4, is DTGVSQNPRHKITKRGQNVTFRCDPISEHNRLYWYRQTLGQGPEFLTYFQNEAQLEKSRLLSDRFSAERPKGSFSTLEIQRTEQGDSAMYLCASSPLGGAKNIQYFGAGTRLSVL.

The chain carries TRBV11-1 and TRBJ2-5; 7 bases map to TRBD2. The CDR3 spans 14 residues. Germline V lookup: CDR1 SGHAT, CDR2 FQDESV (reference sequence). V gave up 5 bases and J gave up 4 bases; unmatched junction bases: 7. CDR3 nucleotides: TGTGCCAGCAGCCCCCGTATAGCGGGAGAGACCCAGTACTTC. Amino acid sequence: CASSPRIAGETQYF.

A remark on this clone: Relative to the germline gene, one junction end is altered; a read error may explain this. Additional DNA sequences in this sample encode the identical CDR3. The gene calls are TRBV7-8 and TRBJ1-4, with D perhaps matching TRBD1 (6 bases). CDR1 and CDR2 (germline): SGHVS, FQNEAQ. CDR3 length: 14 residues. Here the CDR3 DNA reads TGTGCCAGCAGCTCTCAGGGGCCTGATGAGAAACTGTTTTTC. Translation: CASSSQGPDEKLFF.

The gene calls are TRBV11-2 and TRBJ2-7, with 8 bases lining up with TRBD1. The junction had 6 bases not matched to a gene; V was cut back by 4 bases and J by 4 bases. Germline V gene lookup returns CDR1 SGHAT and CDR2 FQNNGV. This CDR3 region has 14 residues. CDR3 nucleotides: TGTGCCAGCAGCTCAGGACAGGGACGGTACGAGCAGTACTTC. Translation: CASSSGQGRYEQYF.

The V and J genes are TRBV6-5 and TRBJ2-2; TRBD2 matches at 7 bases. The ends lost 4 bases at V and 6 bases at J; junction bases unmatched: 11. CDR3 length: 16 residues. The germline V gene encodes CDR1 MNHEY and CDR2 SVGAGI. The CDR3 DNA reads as TGTGCCAGCAGTTCTGCAAGCGGGATGGCTTCCGGGGAGCTGTTTTTT. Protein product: CASSSASGMASGELFF.

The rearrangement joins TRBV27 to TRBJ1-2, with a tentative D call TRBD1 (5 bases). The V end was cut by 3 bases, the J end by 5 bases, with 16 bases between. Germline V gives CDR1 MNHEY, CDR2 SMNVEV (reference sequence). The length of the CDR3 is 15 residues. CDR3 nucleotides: TGTGCCAGCAGTTTGGCCATTGGGGGGGATTATGGCTACACCTTC. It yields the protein CASSLAIGGDYGYTF.

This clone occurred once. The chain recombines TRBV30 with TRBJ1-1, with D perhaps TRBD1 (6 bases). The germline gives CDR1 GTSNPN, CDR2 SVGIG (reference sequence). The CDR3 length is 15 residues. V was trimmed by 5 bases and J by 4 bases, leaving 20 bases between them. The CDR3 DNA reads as TGTGCCTGGGGGGGCCCGTTGGGGGGGGGCACTGAAGCTTTCTTT. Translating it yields CAWGGPLGGGTEAFF.

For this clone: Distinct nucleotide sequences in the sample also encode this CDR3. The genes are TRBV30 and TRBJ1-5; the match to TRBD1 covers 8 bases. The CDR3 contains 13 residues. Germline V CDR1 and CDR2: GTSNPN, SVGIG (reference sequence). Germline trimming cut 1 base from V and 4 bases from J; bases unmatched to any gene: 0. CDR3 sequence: CAWSGQGNQPQHF. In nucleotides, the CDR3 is TGTGCCTGGAGTGGACAGGGGAATCAGCCCCAGCATTTT.

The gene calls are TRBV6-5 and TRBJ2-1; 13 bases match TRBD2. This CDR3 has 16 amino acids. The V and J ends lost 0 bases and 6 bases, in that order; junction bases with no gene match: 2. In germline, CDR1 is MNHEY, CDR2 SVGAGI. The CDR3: CASSYSGTSGTNEQFF. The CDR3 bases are TGTGCCAGCAGTTACTCAGGGACTAGCGGGACCAATGAGCAGTTCTTC.

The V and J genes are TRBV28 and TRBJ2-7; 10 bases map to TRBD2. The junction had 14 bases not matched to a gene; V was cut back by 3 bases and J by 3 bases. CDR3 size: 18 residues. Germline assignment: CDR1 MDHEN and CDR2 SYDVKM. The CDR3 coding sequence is TGTGCCAGCAGTTTTTTCTCTAGCGGGAGAGTCAGTCGCTACGAGCAGTACTTC. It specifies CASSFFSSGRVSRYEQYF.

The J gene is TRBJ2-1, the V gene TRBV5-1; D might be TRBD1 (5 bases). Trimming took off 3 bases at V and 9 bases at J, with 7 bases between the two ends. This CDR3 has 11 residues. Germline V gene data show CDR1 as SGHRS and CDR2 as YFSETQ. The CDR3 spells CASSWGGEQFF. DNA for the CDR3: TGCGCCAGCAGCTGGGGCGGTGAGCAGTTCTTC.

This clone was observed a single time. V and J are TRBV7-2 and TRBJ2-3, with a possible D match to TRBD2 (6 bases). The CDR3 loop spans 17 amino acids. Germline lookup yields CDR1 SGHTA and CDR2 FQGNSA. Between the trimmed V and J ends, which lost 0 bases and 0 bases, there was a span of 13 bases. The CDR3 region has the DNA TGTGCCAGCAGCTTAGCGGGAGGATCCCCTAGCACAGATACGCAGTATTTT. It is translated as CASSLAGGSPSTDTQYF.

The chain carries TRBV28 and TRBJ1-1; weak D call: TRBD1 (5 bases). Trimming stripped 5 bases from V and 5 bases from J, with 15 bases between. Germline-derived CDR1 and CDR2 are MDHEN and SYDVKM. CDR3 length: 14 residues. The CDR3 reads CASSTQGVRTEAFF. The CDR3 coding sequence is TGTGCCAGCAGTACCCAGGGTGTTCGGACTGAAGCTTTCTTT.

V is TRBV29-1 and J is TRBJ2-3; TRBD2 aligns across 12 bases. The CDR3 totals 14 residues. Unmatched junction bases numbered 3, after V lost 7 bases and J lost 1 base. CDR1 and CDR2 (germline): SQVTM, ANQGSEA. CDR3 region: CSGRLAGGTDTQYF. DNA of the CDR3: TGCAGCGGAAGACTAGCGGGGGGCACAGATACGCAGTATTTT.

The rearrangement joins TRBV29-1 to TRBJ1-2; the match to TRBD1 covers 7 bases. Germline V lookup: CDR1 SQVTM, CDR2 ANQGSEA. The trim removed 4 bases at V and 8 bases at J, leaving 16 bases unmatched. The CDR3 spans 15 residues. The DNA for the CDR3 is TGCAGCGTTGGGAAGCTACAGGGGAAGGGAGTCGGCTACACCTTC. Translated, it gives CSVGKLQGKGVGYTF.